This T cell receptor beta chain was captured by sequencing in a study of blood T cell repertoires in COVID-19. Sequenced by immunoSEQ multiplex PCR; TCRdb stores in-frame clones only, minus some. The sample records approximately 220,000 clones, 75% to 90% being singletons. This CDR3 has 14 amino acids. Trimming shortened V by 2 bases and J by 4 bases, and 11 bases separated the two germline ends. Germline V gene data show CDR1 as MNHEY and CDR2 as SMNVEV (reference sequence). The clonotype originates from a woman aged 18-35 years in a cohort exposed to, infected with or recovered from COVID-19 (not recorded which). The genes are TRBV27 and TRBJ2-5; a weak D match, TRBD1 (6 bases). The specimen sequenced was PBMCs or T cells enriched from blood (not recorded which). CDR3: CASSLSRGIETQYF. The CDR3 DNA sequence: TGTGCCAGCAGTTTAAGTAGGGGGATAGAGACCCAGTACTTC.